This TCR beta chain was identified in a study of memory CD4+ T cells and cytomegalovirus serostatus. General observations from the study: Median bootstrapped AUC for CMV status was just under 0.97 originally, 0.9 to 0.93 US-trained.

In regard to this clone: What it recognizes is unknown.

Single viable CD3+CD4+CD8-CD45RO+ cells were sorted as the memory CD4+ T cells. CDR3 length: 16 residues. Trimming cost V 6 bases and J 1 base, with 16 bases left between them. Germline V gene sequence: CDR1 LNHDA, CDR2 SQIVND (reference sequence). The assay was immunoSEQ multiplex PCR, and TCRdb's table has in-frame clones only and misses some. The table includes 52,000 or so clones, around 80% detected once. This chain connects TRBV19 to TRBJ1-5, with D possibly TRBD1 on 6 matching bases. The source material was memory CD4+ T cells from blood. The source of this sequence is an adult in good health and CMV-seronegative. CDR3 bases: TGTGCCAGTAGCATGGACAGTCGGCAAAGCAATCAGCCCCAGCATTTT. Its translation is CASSMDSRQSNQPQHF.